This TCR beta chain was found in a study of blood T cell repertoires in COVID-19. Study overall: PBMCs, B-cell-depleted T cells, or T cells provided the cDNA or gDNA that made up the material.

Per the authors' pipeline: Reference gene primer amplification in the assay estimated nucleated cell counts. Using immunoSEQ multiplex PCR, the repertoire was profiled, and TCRdb retains in-frame clones only, with some absent. That table gives V, J and clone size, and the DNA gave D and trimming. The profile shows approximately 270,000 clones, approximately 90% of them singletons. V dropped 8 bases and J dropped 0 bases, with 9 bases sitting between them. This CDR3 region has 13 residues. Germline CDR1 SGHRS, CDR2 YFSETQ. The J gene is TRBJ2-1, the V gene TRBV5-1; D call uncertain. The sequence was obtained from a man aged 25-45 years with acute or convalescent COVID-19. Material: peripheral blood. The CDR3 here is CASYLSSYNEQFF. Written as DNA, the CDR3 is TGCGCCAGTTACTTGAGCTCCTACAATGAGCAGTTCTTC.